This TCR beta chain stems from a study of CD8+CD57+ T cells in acquired aplastic anemia. About the study: The average for DNA from sorted CD4+ and CD8+ cells was 3 to 4 ug. Approximately 11 million reads, on average, were obtained for CD4+ cells from healthy donors. Study-level points and caveats: Overlapping CD8+ CDR3 repertoires of patients and controls contained under 35 shared sequences. Between the patient and control groups, CD8+ Simpson's diversity did not differ significantly.

This clonotype was observed many times. The antigen remains undetermined. Trimming took off 9 bases at V and 0 bases at J, with 12 bases between the two ends. CDR3 length: 13 residues. Germline assignment: CDR1 SGHAT and CDR2 FQNNGV. TCR beta VDJ and CDR3 profiles were obtained from a genomic DNA template. TCRdb re-analysed the reads in MiXCR, keeping a single row per CDR3 protein. In the table there are about 160,000 distinct CDR3 sequences, just under 45% of which are singletons. The receptor was derived from a human donor in good health. This chain connects TRBV11-2 to TRBJ2-7; D is uncertain. What was sequenced was sorted CD4+, CD8+, or CD8+CD57+ T cells (not recorded which) from PBMCs. The CDR3, as DNA: TGTGCCAGTACAGCTAGAAACTCCTACGAGCAGTACTTC. It codes for CASTARNSYEQYF.